The 2 T cell receptor beta chains reported below all come from one sample, sequenced in a study of blood T cell repertoires in COVID-19. Profiled with immunoSEQ multiplex PCR; TCRdb holds only in-frame clones, not every one. The sample lists 300,000 to 350,000 clones, 90% occurring once. Sequenced material: PBMCs or T cells enriched from blood (not recorded which). Receptors were obtained from a woman under 30 with acute COVID-19.

Remarks on this clone: One end of the junction fails to match germline, which may point to a read error. This chain links TRBV7-9 with TRBJ1-6; the D gene is possibly TRBD1 (5 bases). This CDR3 has 17 residues. Looked up from germline, CDR1 is SEHNR and CDR2 is FQNEAQ (reference sequence). The CDR3 is CASSVAGWQGGDSPLHF. The CDR3, as DNA: TGTGCCAGCAGCGTAGCGGGTTGGCAGGGAGGAGATTCACCCCTCCACTTT.

The chain combines TRBV5-1 with TRBJ2-1; D perhaps matches TRBD1 (5 bases). Trimming left V 0 bases short and J 8 bases short, with 9 bases between. The CDR3 has 13 amino acids. The V gene's germline CDR1 is SGHRS and CDR2 YFSETQ. The CDR3 nucleotides are TGCGCCAGCAGCTTGGAGCAGGGATATGAGCAGTTCTTC. Its translation is CASSLEQGYEQFF.